Listed below are T cell receptor beta chains from one sample, sequenced in a study of blood T cell repertoires in COVID-19. Profiling relied on immunoSEQ multiplex PCR, and the TCRdb table lists in-frame clones only, not all of them. The table includes under 90,000 clones, approximately 80% detected once. The sequencing sample was made of peripheral blood. The receptors here all came from a human donor in a cohort sampled during active COVID-19. The CDR3 runs from the conserved cysteine through the conserved F or W. Each record gives: clone size, J gene, V gene, D gene, CDR3 DNA, CDR3 protein. D genes are given only for firm matches. The listing skips clone size in some rows; elsewhere it reads once, few, many or a size class.

size: NA; J: TRBJ2-5; V: TRBV10-1; D: TRBD2; DNA: TGCGCCAGCAGTGAGTTTGTAGCGGGGGAAGAGACCCAGTACTTC; CDR3: CASSEFVAGEETQYF
size: NA; J: TRBJ2-5; V: TRBV7-2; D: TRBD1; DNA: TGTGCCAGCAGCTTAGCGGGACAGGGCGAGACCCAGTACTTC; CDR3: CASSLAGQGETQYF
size: NA; J: TRBJ2-2; V: TRBV5-1; D: NA; DNA: TGCGCCAGCAGCTTGACGGGAGCGGGCACCGGGGAGCTGTTTTTT; CDR3: CASSLTGAGTGELFF
size: NA; J: TRBJ1-4; V: TRBV7-6; D: TRBD1; DNA: TGTGCCAGCAGCTCGAGGGGGCTCGGTGGGAATGAAAAACTGTTTTTT; CDR3: CASSSRGLGGNEKLFF
size: NA; J: TRBJ1-2; V: TRBV28; D: TRBD1; DNA: TGTGCCAGCAGGATACAGGGGGCAGGTTACACCTTC; CDR3: CASRIQGAGYTF
size: NA; J: TRBJ2-5; V: TRBV21-1; D: NA; DNA: TGTGCCAGCAGCAAAGTTAGGAGCGAGCGGGCGGGACAAGAGACCCAGTACTTC; CDR3: CASSKVRSERAGQETQYF
size: few; J: TRBJ1-5; V: TRBV28; D: TRBD1; DNA: TGTGCCAGCAGTTCGCCGGACAGGGTATGGCAGCCCCAGCATTTT; CDR3: CASSSPDRVWQPQHF
size: NA; J: TRBJ1-5; V: TRBV3-1/TRBV3-2; D: TRBD1; DNA: TGTGCCAGCAGCCAGGGACAGGGACTACGGCAGCCCCAGCATTTT; CDR3: CASSQGQGLRQPQHF
size: NA; J: TRBJ2-3; V: TRBV6-5; D: TRBD2; DNA: TGTGCCAGCAGTTCCCTAGCGGGAGTGGCAGATACGCAGTATTTT; CDR3: CASSSLAGVADTQYF
size: few; J: TRBJ1-1; V: TRBV9; D: NA; DNA: TGTGCCAGCAGCGTAGCTACAGGGCCCACTGAAGCTTTCTTT; CDR3: CASSVATGPTEAFF
size: few; J: TRBJ1-3; V: TRBV10-3; D: NA; DNA: TGTGCTACCAAGCGCGGGGGGGACTCTGGAAACACCATATATTTT; CDR3: CATKRGGDSGNTIYF
size: NA; J: TRBJ1-2; V: TRBV28; D: TRBD1; DNA: TGTGCCAGCAGTTTGACAGCAGGGGGTGGTGGCTACACCTTC; CDR3: CASSLTAGGGGYTF
size: NA; J: TRBJ1-1; V: TRBV7-9; D: TRBD1; DNA: TGTGCCAGCAGCTTAGAGAGGGCCAGGGGGACGAACACTGAAGCTTTCTTT; CDR3: CASSLERARGTNTEAFF
size: NA; J: TRBJ1-5; V: TRBV3-1/TRBV3-2; D: TRBD1; DNA: TGTGCCAGCAGTCGGACAGGGGGCAAGGGTCCCCAGCATTTT; CDR3: CASSRTGGKGPQHF
size: few; J: TRBJ1-1; V: TRBV7-9; D: TRBD1; DNA: TGTGCCAGCAGCTTTACAGGGGGGAACACTGAAGCTTTCTTT; CDR3: CASSFTGGNTEAFF
size: NA; J: TRBJ2-1; V: TRBV7-3; D: NA; DNA: TGTGCCAGCAGCATCCAGGGGTCGAGCTCCTACAATGAGCAGTTCTTC; CDR3: CASSIQGSSSYNEQFF
size: NA; J: TRBJ2-2; V: TRBV6-5; D: TRBD2; DNA: TGTGCCAGCAGTTACTCGCGGGGGACCGGGGAGCTGTTTTTT; CDR3: CASSYSRGTGELFF
size: once; J: TRBJ2-1; V: TRBV6-6; D: NA; DNA: TGTGCCAGCAGTTACCGGGGAAGGAATGAGCAGTTCTTC; CDR3: CASSYRGRNEQFF
size: NA; J: TRBJ2-6; V: TRBV5-1; D: NA; DNA: TGCGCCAGCAGCTTTACAACGCCGGGACATCGAGTCTCTGGGGCCAACGTCCTGACTTTC; CDR3: CASSFTTPGHRVSGANVLTF
size: NA; J: TRBJ2-7; V: TRBV6-5; D: TRBD1; DNA: TGTGCCAGCAGTCTCCGGGACAGCGGTTACGAGCAGTACTTC; CDR3: CASSLRDSGYEQYF
size: NA; J: TRBJ2-1; V: TRBV15; D: NA; DNA: TGTGCCACCAGCAGTGGGTGGAGGGAGCAGTTCTTC; CDR3: CATSSGWREQFF
size: NA; J: TRBJ2-2; V: TRBV4-3; D: NA; DNA: TGCGCCAGCAGCCAAGCGGTGGGGGAGCTGTTTTTT; CDR3: CASSQAVGELFF
size: NA; J: TRBJ1-3; V: TRBV19; D: NA; DNA: TGTGCCAGTAGTATTCGACCGGGCACCATATATTTT; CDR3: CASSIRPGTIYF
size: NA; J: TRBJ1-6; V: TRBV19; D: NA; DNA: TGTGCCAGTACCCGCACAGAGAAGGGAGGAAATTCACCCCTCCACTTT; CDR3: CASTRTEKGGNSPLHF
size: NA; J: TRBJ2-5; V: TRBV5-1; D: NA; DNA: TGCGCCAGCAGCTTGCGCCGAGGCAGGGGAGAGACCCAGTACTTC; CDR3: CASSLRRGRGETQYF
size: few; J: TRBJ2-1; V: TRBV6-4; D: NA; DNA: TGTGCCAGCAGTGAGGGCGGGAACAATGAGCAGTTCTTC; CDR3: CASSEGGNNEQFF
size: NA; J: TRBJ2-1; V: TRBV25-1; D: TRBD1; DNA: TGTGCCAGCAGCCCGACAGGGTTTAACCCCTACAATGAGCAGTTCTTC; CDR3: CASSPTGFNPYNEQFF
size: NA; J: TRBJ2-5; V: TRBV5-6; D: NA; DNA: TGTGCCAGCAGCCGCCGGGGACTTGGGACCGAGACCCAGTACTTC; CDR3: CASSRRGLGTETQYF
size: NA; J: TRBJ2-7; V: TRBV28; D: NA; DNA: TGTGCCAGCAGCACCGGGGAGCAGTACTTC; CDR3: CASSTGEQYF
size: NA; J: TRBJ2-7; V: TRBV30; D: TRBD2; DNA: TGTGCCTGGAACCGACTAGCGGGGGACGAGCAGTACTTC; CDR3: CAWNRLAGDEQYF
size: NA; J: TRBJ2-1; V: TRBV7-2; D: TRBD2; DNA: TGTGCCAGCAGCCTAAGGCCGCCTGACTTGCGGGGGGGCCACAATGAGCAGTTCTTC; CDR3: CASSLRPPDLRGGHNEQFF
size: NA; J: TRBJ2-7; V: TRBV18; D: TRBD1; DNA: TGTGCCAGCTCACCCCAGACAGGGTCCTACGAGCAGTACTTC; CDR3: CASSPQTGSYEQYF
size: NA; J: TRBJ2-7; V: TRBV9; D: TRBD1; DNA: TGTGCCAGCAGCGCCTGGACAGGGACGTGGGACGAGCAGTACTTC; CDR3: CASSAWTGTWDEQYF
size: NA; J: TRBJ2-7; V: TRBV7-2; D: NA; DNA: TGTGCCAGCAGCTTAGCAGCCAGGGGGGACGTTGGGCAGTACTTC; CDR3: CASSLAARGDVGQYF
size: few; J: TRBJ1-4; V: TRBV18; D: TRBD1; DNA: TGTGCCAGCTCATCCCAGGGGGGAGCTAATGAAAAACTGTTTTTT; CDR3: CASSSQGGANEKLFF
size: NA; J: TRBJ1-3; V: TRBV5-6; D: NA; DNA: TGTGCCAGCAGCGTAACCGCTACTGGAAACACCATATATTTT; CDR3: CASSVTATGNTIYF
size: NA; J: TRBJ2-5; V: TRBV9; D: TRBD1; DNA: TGTGCCAGCAGCGGCTGGGACAGGCGATCGTACCAAGAGACCCAGTACTTC; CDR3: CASSGWDRRSYQETQYF
size: NA; J: TRBJ1-2; V: TRBV2; D: TRBD1; DNA: TGTGCCAGCAGGGGGGACAGCTCTAACTATGGCTACACCTTC; CDR3: CASRGDSSNYGYTF
size: NA; J: TRBJ2-3; V: TRBV9; D: NA; DNA: TGTGCCAGCAGCGTAGCCCTCCCGGGGGATACGCAGTATTTT; CDR3: CASSVALPGDTQYF
size: few; J: TRBJ2-7; V: TRBV11-2; D: TRBD2; DNA: TGTGCCAGCAGCTTAGGCGGGGGGGGAGCCTACGAGCAGTACTTC; CDR3: CASSLGGGGAYEQYF
size: NA; J: TRBJ2-5; V: TRBV7-9; D: NA; DNA: TGTGCCAGCAGCTGGGACTTCCTCCAAGAGACCCAGTACTTC; CDR3: CASSWDFLQETQYF
size: once; J: TRBJ1-3; V: TRBV2; D: NA; DNA: TGTGCCAGCAGTGTTGCCAGGGCGAGTAACACCATATATTTT; CDR3: CASSVARASNTIYF